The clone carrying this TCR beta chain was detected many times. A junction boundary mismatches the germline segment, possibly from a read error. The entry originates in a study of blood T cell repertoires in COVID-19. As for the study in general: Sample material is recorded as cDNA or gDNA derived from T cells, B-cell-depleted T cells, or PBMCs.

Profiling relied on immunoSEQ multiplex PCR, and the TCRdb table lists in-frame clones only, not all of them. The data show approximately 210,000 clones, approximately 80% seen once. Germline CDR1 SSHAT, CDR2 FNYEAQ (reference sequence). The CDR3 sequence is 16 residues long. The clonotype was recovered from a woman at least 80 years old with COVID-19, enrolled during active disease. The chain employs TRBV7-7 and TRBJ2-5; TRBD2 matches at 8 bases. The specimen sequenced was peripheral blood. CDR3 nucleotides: TGTGCTAGCAGCTTATCGGGGGGGCCAAGACAAGAGACCCAGTACTTC. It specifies CASSLSGGPRQETQYF. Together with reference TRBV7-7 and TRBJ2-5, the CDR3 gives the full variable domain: GAGVSQSPRYKVTKRGQDVTLRCDPISSHATLYWYQQALGQGPEFLTYFNYEAQPDKSGLPSDRFSAERPEGSISTLTIQRTEQRDSAMYRCASSLSGGPRQETQYFGPGTRLLVL.